This paragraph covers one T cell receptor beta chain sequence. V lost 1 base, J lost 1 base, and 7 bases lay in between. Germline-derived CDR1 and CDR2 are GTSNPN and SVGIG (reference sequence). The length of the CDR3 is 13 residues. This specimen comes from a study of CD8+ T cells in alopecia areata. The treatment is: oral pan-JAK inhibitor, 5-10 mg twice daily. Following RNA extraction, reverse transcription yielded cDNA that acted as the sequencing template. Repertoires were generated with immunoSEQ multiplex PCR, while TCRdb's copy carries only in-frame clones and drops some. The sample has about 210,000 clones, less than 45% seen once.

The TCR originated in a human donor with alopecia areata. The sample consisted of CD4+ T cells sorted from blood, taken at roughly week 36, from a patient treated with tofacitinib. J is TRBJ1-1 and V is TRBV30, with D perhaps TRBD1 (6 bases). CDR3 sequence reads: CAWSADRNTEAFF. The CDR3 DNA sequence: TGTGCCTGGAGTGCGGACAGGAACACTGAAGCTTTCTTT.